This T cell receptor (beta chain) was profiled in a study of blood T cells in healthy people across ages. The germline gives CDR1 LGHDT, CDR2 YNNKEL (reference sequence). This CDR3 is 13 amino acids long. The V end lost 6 bases, the J end lost 4 bases, and 11 bases lay between the germline ends. This clonotype was observed a handful of times. A J-beta primer mix and a sample-barcoded 5' primer were used in a second PCR of roughly 7 to 12 cycles. From the 5' RACE reads, TCRdb called clonotypes with MiXCR, one entry per CDR3 protein. Found here are some 930,000 distinct CDR3 sequences, about 28% of them singletons; the top ten hold roughly a tenth. These same records also appear under a second study, on T cells of mothers and their children. As that study records: Over 8 million reads per mother and around 3.2 million per child were obtained.

The sequence came from a woman aged 40-49 years in good health. The genes are TRBV3-1 and TRBJ2-3; no clear D gene. Sequencing used blood. The chain's CDR3 is CASRIVGSDTQYF. CDR3 nucleotides: TGTGCCAGCAGGATAGTAGGTTCAGATACGCAGTATTTT.